This is a list of T cell receptor beta chains from one sample in a study of cytomegalovirus exposure and HLA in healthy donors. The protocol was immunoSEQ multiplex PCR, while the TCRdb copy is restricted to in-frame clones and leaves out a portion. The table records 100,000 or so clones, 78% of them present only once. Sequenced: PBMCs. The source is a woman in her thirties or forties in good health and CMV-seropositive. Each CDR3 is given with its conserved first and last residue. The D gene is left open where the match is weak. The size entry is marked missing in some rows and otherwise reads once, few, many or a size class.

V	size	D	J	CDR3	DNA
TRBV14	.	.	TRBJ2-3	CASSLLRGVRDTQYF	TGTGCCAGCAGCCTACTCCGGGGAGTAAGAGATACGCAGTATTTT
TRBV14	once	TRBD2	TRBJ2-1	CASTHSPAGEGDEQFF	TGTGCCAGCACCCACAGCCCAGCGGGAGAAGGGGATGAGCAGTTCTTC
TRBV25-1	.	.	TRBJ2-5	CASSERERETQYF	TGTGCCAGCAGTGAGAGGGAGCGGGAGACCCAGTACTTC
TRBV10-3	.	TRBD1	TRBJ2-1	CAISPGQGNYNEQFF	TGTGCCATCAGTCCGGGACAGGGGAACTACAATGAGCAGTTCTTC
TRBV6-6	few	.	TRBJ1-1	CASSYSGPSEAFF	TGTGCCAGCAGTTACAGCGGACCTTCTGAAGCTTTCTTT
TRBV6-5	.	TRBD1	TRBJ2-3	CASSTQGAAEYF	TGTGCCAGCAGTACCCAGGGGGCCGCGGAGTATTTT
TRBV6-1	.	.	TRBJ2-5	CASSQGTQYF	TGTGCCAGCAGCCAGGGGACCCAGTACTTC
TRBV19	few	TRBD1	TRBJ1-1	CASSRQGNTEAFF	TGTGCCAGTAGTAGACAGGGGAACACTGAAGCTTTCTTT
TRBV28	.	.	TRBJ1-3	CASGQSGNTIYF	TGTGCCAGCGGACAGTCCGGAAACACCATATATTTT
TRBV14	few	TRBD2	TRBJ2-2	CASSPSGSGTGELFF	TGTGCCAGCAGCCCTAGCGGGAGTGGGACCGGGGAGCTGTTTTTT
TRBV7-9	.	TRBD1	TRBJ1-2	CASSSGQGENYGYTF	TGTGCCAGCAGCTCAGGACAGGGGGAGAACTATGGCTACACCTTC
TRBV7-8	.	TRBD1	TRBJ2-2	CASSLFTGGLFGELFF	TGTGCCAGCAGCTTATTTACAGGGGGTCTTTTCGGGGAGCTGTTTTTT
TRBV27	.	TRBD1	TRBJ2-7	CASSLRGGAYEQYF	TGTGCCAGCAGTTTAAGAGGGGGCGCCTACGAGCAGTACTTC
TRBV5-1	.	.	TRBJ2-5	CASSLRRGQGTQYF	TGCGCCAGCAGCTTGAGGAGGGGGCAAGGGACCCAGTACTTC
TRBV4-3	.	.	TRBJ2-1	CASSQELQRASNEQFF	TGCGCCAGCAGCCAAGAACTACAGCGGGCGAGTAATGAGCAGTTCTTC
TRBV6-1	.	TRBD1	TRBJ2-5	CARRTGGGQTQYF	TGTGCCAGACGGACAGGGGGAGGGCAGACCCAGTACTTC
TRBV19	once	TRBD2	TRBJ2-7	CASSLGLGVYEQYF	TGTGCCAGTAGTCTGGGACTAGGGGTATACGAGCAGTACTTC
TRBV27	.	TRBD1	TRBJ2-7	CASSPGQGTYEQYF	TGTGCCAGCAGTCCGGGACAGGGGACCTACGAGCAGTACTTC
TRBV5-4	.	TRBD2	TRBJ2-5	CAGRLAGSLEQYF	TGTGCCGGCAGACTAGCGGGATCACTGGAGCAGTACTTC
TRBV27	.	.	TRBJ2-3	CASSLGLDRTSTDTQYF	TGTGCCAGCAGTTTAGGGCTTGATCGGACTAGCACAGATACGCAGTATTTT
TRBV10-3	.	.	TRBJ1-1	CAILDATDSYTEAFF	TGTGCCATCCTCGACGCAACTGACAGTTACACTGAAGCTTTCTTT
TRBV27	once	TRBD1	TRBJ2-7	CASSFTGQGRFEQYF	TGTGCCAGCAGTTTCACGGGACAGGGGAGATTCGAGCAGTACTTC
TRBV5-4	many	TRBD1	TRBJ1-4	CASSENRGINEKLFF	TGTGCCAGCAGCGAGAACAGGGGCATTAATGAAAAACTGTTTTTT
TRBV4-3	few	.	TRBJ1-2	CASSQEFSVSNYGYTF	TGCGCCAGCAGCCAAGAATTTTCGGTCTCTAACTATGGCTACACCTTC
TRBV5-6	once	.	TRBJ2-3	CASSLKLPVFTDTQYF	TGTGCCAGCAGCTTAAAACTACCGGTATTCACAGATACGCAGTATTTT
TRBV2	.	.	TRBJ1-1	CASSERVDRTEAFF	TGTGCCAGCAGTGAGCGGGTAGATAGGACTGAAGCTTTCTTT
TRBV2	.	TRBD2	TRBJ2-1	CASKNASSGSTEQFF	TGTGCCAGCAAAAACGCGTCTAGCGGGAGTACTGAGCAGTTCTTC
TRBV7-2	.	TRBD2	TRBJ2-1	CASTPGASGRGEQFF	TGTGCCAGCACACCCGGGGCTAGCGGGAGAGGTGAGCAGTTCTTC
TRBV7-9	.	TRBD2	TRBJ2-3	CASSNGLAGGLTQYF	TGTGCCAGCAGCAACGGACTAGCGGGAGGGCTTACGCAGTATTTT
TRBV28	.	TRBD1	TRBJ2-2	CASSLSGQGVANTGELFF	TGTGCCAGCAGTTTATCCGGGCAGGGGGTAGCAAACACCGGGGAGCTGTTTTTT
TRBV10-3	.	.	TRBJ1-5	CATQAGNQPQHF	TGTGCCACCCAGGCAGGGAATCAGCCCCAGCATTTT
TRBV10-3	.	.	TRBJ2-5	CATQDNLYQETQYF	TGTGCCACCCAGGATAACCTGTACCAAGAGACCCAGTACTTC